This T cell receptor (beta chain) was observed in a study of PD-1 blockade in classical Hodgkin lymphoma. Per germline, CDR1 SGHNT and CDR2 YYREEE (reference sequence). Trimming took off 4 bases at V and 5 bases at J, with 14 bases between the two ends. This CDR3 spans 14 amino acids. Sample time point: cycle 4 day 1 (C4D1), after five to seven weeks of nivolumab. Autologous stem cell transplantation was followed by relapse in every patient, and brentuximab vedotin exposure varied. The protocol was immunoSEQ multiplex PCR, while the TCRdb copy is restricted to in-frame clones and leaves out a portion. The sample yields about 20,000 clones, more than 75% seen once.

Sequencing was performed on peripheral blood mononuclear cells (PBMCs), taken before the fourth cycle of nivolumab. The chain has TRBV5-4 and TRBJ2-3; no firm D call. This sequence was found in a human donor with classical Hodgkin lymphoma. The CDR3 DNA reads as TGTGCCAGCAGCCCCCAGCCCCGTGAAGATACGCAGTATTTT. Translating gives CASSPQPREDTQYF.